Listed here are 3 T cell receptor beta chains from one sample, sequenced in a study of PD-L1 blockade in urothelial cancer. The data were produced by immunoSEQ multiplex PCR, yet TCRdb's version contains in-frame clones alone and is incomplete. The sample carries 38,000 or so clones, about 85% recorded once. As for time point: peripheral blood 6 weeks after treatment start. Sequences were derived from PBMCs, sampled around atezolizumab (anti-PD-L1) treatment. The receptor source for this set is a man in his 70s with urothelial cancer.

The chain recombines TRBV5-1 with TRBJ2-7, with 9 nucleotides matching TRBD2. There are 16 residues in the CDR3. V lost 3 bases, J lost 1 base, and 8 bases stayed unmatched. In germline, CDR1 is SGHRS, CDR2 YFSETQ. CDR3 nucleotide sequence: TGCGCCAGCAGCTCGCAGCCTAGCGGGACGTCCTACGAGCAGTACTTC. It yields the protein CASSSQPSGTSYEQYF.

This chain connects TRBV27 to TRBJ1-2; 7 bases match TRBD1. The germline CDR1 and CDR2 sequences are MNHEY and SMNVEV (reference sequence). V shed 6 bases and J 4 bases; nucleotides not matched to a gene: 5. The CDR3 totals 13 residues. CDR3 residues: CASSRDRAYGYTF. The DNA for the CDR3 is TGTGCCAGCAGCCGCGACAGGGCCTATGGCTACACCTTC.

The rearrangement links TRBV5-1 to TRBJ1-1; TRBD1 aligns across 10 bases. V was pared by 3 bases and J by 0 bases, with 8 bases of the junction left unmatched. In germline, CDR1 is SGHRS, CDR2 YFSETQ. The CDR3 has 17 amino acids. In nucleotides, the CDR3 is TGCGCCAGCAGCTCCAGAGGACAGGGGGGGATGAACACTGAAGCTTTCTTT. This encodes CASSSRGQGGMNTEAFF.